This T cell receptor beta chain was obtained from a study of beta chain features in type 1 diabetes. This CDR3 contains 13 residues. Germline assignment: CDR1 GTSNPN and CDR2 SVGIG (reference sequence). Trimming left V 0 bases short and J 3 bases short, with 6 bases between. Expressed TCRB transcripts were sequenced, since all the RNA that had been isolated was reverse transcribed. The assay was immunoSEQ multiplex PCR, and TCRdb's table has in-frame clones only and misses some. The table records hundreds of thousands of clones, about 15% of them present only once. This clone has more than one count but fewer than ten. Within the sample, other DNA sequences also encode this same CDR3.

The TCR comes from a man aged 25 to 40 in good health. Sequences were obtained from naive CD4+ T cells from blood. The gene calls are TRBV30 and TRBJ1-3, with D unresolved. CDR3 nucleotides: TGTGCCTGGAGTGTCGGTCTTGGAAACACCATATATTTT. This codes for CAWSVGLGNTIYF.